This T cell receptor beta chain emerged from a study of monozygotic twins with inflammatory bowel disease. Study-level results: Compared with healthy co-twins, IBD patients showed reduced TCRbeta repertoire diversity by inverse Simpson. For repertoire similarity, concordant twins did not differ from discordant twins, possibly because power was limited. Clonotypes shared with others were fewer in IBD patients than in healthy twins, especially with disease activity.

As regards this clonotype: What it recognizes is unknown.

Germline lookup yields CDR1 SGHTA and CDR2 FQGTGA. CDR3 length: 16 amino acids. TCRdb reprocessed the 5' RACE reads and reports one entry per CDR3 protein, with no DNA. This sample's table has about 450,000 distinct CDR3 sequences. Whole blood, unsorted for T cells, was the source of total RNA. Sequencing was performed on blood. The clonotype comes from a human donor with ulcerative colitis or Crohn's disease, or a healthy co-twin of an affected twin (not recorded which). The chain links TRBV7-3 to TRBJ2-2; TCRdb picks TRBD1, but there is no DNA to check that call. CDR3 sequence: CASSLASGVGTGELFF.